This T cell receptor beta chain was captured in a study of cytomegalovirus exposure and HLA in healthy donors. Germline loops: CDR1 SGHAT, CDR2 FQNNGV. CDR3 size: 14 residues. V gave up 1 base and J gave up 3 bases, with 9 bases separating them. The PCR used 60 Vbeta and 13 Jbeta primers. Sequencing was performed with immunoSEQ multiplex PCR; in TCRdb, only in-frame clones are kept and a portion is missing. The sample has 150,000 or so clones; roughly four fifths are singletons. The sample comprised PBMCs. The sequence came from a female donor in good health and CMV-seronegative. The chain couples TRBV11-2 to TRBJ1-1; TRBD1 might be the D (6 bases). The CDR3 sequence: CASSLGRGDTEAFF. DNA for the CDR3: TGTGCCAGCAGCTTAGGCAGGGGAGACACTGAAGCTTTCTTT.